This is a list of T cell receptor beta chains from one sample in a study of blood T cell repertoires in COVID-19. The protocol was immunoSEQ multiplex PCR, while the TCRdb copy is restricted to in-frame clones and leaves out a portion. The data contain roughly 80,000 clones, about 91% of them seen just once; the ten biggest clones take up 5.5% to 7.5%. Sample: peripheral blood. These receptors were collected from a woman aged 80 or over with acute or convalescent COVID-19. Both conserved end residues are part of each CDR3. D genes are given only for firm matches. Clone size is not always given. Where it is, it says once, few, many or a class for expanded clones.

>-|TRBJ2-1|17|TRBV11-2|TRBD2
TGTGCCAGCAGCTCCCTAGAACTAGCGGGCGGATACAATGAGCAGTTCTTC
CASSSLELAGGYNEQFF
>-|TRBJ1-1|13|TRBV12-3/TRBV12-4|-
TGTGCCAGCAGTTTGGCAGGGAACACTGAAGCTTTCTTT
CASSLAGNTEAFF
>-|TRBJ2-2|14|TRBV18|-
TGTGCCAGCTCACCACTACAGTCCACCGGGGAGCTGTTTTTT
CASSPLQSTGELFF
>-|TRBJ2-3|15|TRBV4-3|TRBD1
TGCGCCAGCAGCCAAGAGACAGGGGCAGGAGATACGCAGTATTTT
CASSQETGAGDTQYF
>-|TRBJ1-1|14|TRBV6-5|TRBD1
TGTGCCAGCAGGAGGGGGCCGGTGAACACTGAAGCTTTCTTT
CASRRGPVNTEAFF
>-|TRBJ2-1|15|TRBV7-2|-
TGTGCCAGCAGCCCCGCCGGGAGAGGAGACAGTGAGCAGTTCTTC
CASSPAGRGDSEQFF
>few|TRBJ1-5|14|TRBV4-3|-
TGCGCCAGCAGTTCCGGGACTTCGGATCAGCCCCAGCATTTT
CASSSGTSDQPQHF
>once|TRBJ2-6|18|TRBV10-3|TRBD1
TGTGCCATCAGCCCTGGGCAGGGGGCTCACTCTGGGGCCAACGTCCTGACTTTC
CAISPGQGAHSGANVLTF
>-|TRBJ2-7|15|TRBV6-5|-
TGTGCCAGCAGAACCTTTGTACAGGGCTCCTACGAGCAGTACTTC
CASRTFVQGSYEQYF
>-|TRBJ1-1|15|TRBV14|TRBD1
TGTGCCAGCAGCCAAAGGACAGGGATGAACACTGAAGCTTTCTTT
CASSQRTGMNTEAFF
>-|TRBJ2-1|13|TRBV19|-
TGTGCCAGTAGTCCGGGGATATTCAATGCGCAGTTCTTC
CASSPGIFNAQFF
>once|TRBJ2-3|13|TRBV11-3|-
TGTGCCAGCAGCTTAGGAGGAGAGGGTACGCAGTATTTT
CASSLGGEGTQYF
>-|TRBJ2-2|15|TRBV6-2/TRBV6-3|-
TGTGCCAGCAGTTACTCCCGGGGGAACACCGGGGAGCTGTTTTTT
CASSYSRGNTGELFF
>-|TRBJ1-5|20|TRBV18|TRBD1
TGTGCCAGCTCCCTCGTCGCCGGGACAGGGGGCTCTTGGTTGAATCAGCCCCAGCATTTT
CASSLVAGTGGSWLNQPQHF
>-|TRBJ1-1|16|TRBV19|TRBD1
TGTGCCAGTAGACCCTCAAGGCAGGGGGTAAGGACTGAAGCTTTCTTT
CASRPSRQGVRTEAFF
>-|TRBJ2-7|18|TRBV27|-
TGTGCCAGCAGTTTATCAGGGTTTTCTTGGAACAGGAACTACGAGCAGTACTTC
CASSLSGFSWNRNYEQYF
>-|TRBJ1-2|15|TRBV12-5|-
TGTGCTAGTGGTTCCTCCCTAGGGGCACGTGGGGGCTACACCTTC
CASGSSLGARGGYTF
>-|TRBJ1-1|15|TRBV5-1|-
TGCGCCAGCAGCTTGGCCGGGGGGCTGCACACTGAAGCTTTCTTT
CASSLAGGLHTEAFF
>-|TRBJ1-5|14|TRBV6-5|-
TGTGCCAGCAGCAATGGGGCGCGCAATCAGCCCCAGCATTTT
CASSNGARNQPQHF
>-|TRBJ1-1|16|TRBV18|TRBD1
TGTGCCAGCTCACCACGTAGTCCCGGGACAGGGATTGAAGCTTTCTTT
CASSPRSPGTGIEAFF
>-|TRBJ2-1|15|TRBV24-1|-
TGTGCCACCAGTGATGGTACAGCCAGTCAAGAGGAGCAGTTCTTC
CATSDGTASQEEQFF
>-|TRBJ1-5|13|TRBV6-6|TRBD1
TGTGCCAGCAGGCACAGGGGCGATCAGCCCCAGCATTTT
CASRHRGDQPQHF
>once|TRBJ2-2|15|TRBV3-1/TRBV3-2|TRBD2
TGTGCCAGCAGCCGCCTTGGACTAGCGGGAGGGGAGCTGTTTTTT
CASSRLGLAGGELFF
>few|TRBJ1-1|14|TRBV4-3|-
TGCGCCAGCAGCCAAGATGGGGGGGGAGGAGAAGCTTTCTTT
CASSQDGGGGEAFF
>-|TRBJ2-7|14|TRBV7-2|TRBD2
TGTGCCAGCAGCCCCGCTAGCGGCAACTACGAGCAGTACTTC
CASSPASGNYEQYF
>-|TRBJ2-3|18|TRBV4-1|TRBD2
TGCGCCAGCAGCCAAGATCTAACAAGCGGGAGAGGGACAGATACGCAGTATTTT
CASSQDLTSGRGTDTQYF
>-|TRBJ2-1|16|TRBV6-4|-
TGTGCCAGCAGTGAAGAAGGTCTAGGTGTTTATAATGAGCAGTTCTTC
CASSEEGLGVYNEQFF
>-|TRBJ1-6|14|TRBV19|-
TGTGCCAGTAGTGACTCGACCGGGAATTCACCCCTCCACTTT
CASSDSTGNSPLHF
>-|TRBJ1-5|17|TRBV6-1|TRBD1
TGTGCCAGCAGTGTGACAGGGCAGGGGGTTATCAATCAGCCCCAGCATTTT
CASSVTGQGVINQPQHF
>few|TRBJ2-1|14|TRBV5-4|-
TGTGCCAGCAGCTTGGTACGGGGGGCTAGTGAGCAGTTCTTC
CASSLVRGASEQFF
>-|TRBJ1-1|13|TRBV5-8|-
TGTGCCAGCAGCTTGCGGGGAAACACTGAAGCTTTCTTT
CASSLRGNTEAFF
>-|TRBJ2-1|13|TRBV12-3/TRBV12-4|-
TGTGCCAGCAGTTTGGATGCGTCCCGCGGGCAGTTCTTC
CASSLDASRGQFF
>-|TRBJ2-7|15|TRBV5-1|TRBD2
TGCGCCAGCAGGGTTGGGACTAGCGGGGCCTACGAGCAGTACTTC
CASRVGTSGAYEQYF
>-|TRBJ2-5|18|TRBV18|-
TGTGCCAGCTCACCACCGCGGGGTCGCGACAACTTAGGGGAGACCCAGTACTTC
CASSPPRGRDNLGETQYF
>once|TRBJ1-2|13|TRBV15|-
TGTGCCACCAGCAGAGGGGGAGACTATGGCTACACCTTC
CATSRGGDYGYTF
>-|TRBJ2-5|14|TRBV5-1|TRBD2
TGCGCCAGCAGCTTAACTAGCGCCCAAGAGACCCAGTACTTC
CASSLTSAQETQYF
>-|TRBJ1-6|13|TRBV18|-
TGTGCCAGCTCACCCCCCGGGGATTCACCCCTCCACTTT
CASSPPGDSPLHF
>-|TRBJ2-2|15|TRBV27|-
TGTGCCAGCAGTTTATCACGAGGGAACACCGGGGAGCTGTTTTTT
CASSLSRGNTGELFF
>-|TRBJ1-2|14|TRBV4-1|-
TGCGCCAGCAGCCAAGCGGAGGCCAACTATGGCTACACCTTC
CASSQAEANYGYTF
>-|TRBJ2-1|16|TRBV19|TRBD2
TGTGCCAGTAGTATAGTACTAGCGGGGGGGCCGAATGAGCAGTTCTTC
CASSIVLAGGPNEQFF
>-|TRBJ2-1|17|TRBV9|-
TGTGCCAGCAGCCACCCGAAAGATACAGGGGATAGCGGCGAGCAGTTCTTC
CASSHPKDTGDSGEQFF
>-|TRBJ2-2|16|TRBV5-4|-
TGTGCCAGCAGCTTGGCGATTAGCCGTGCCACCGGGGAGCTGTTTTTT
CASSLAISRATGELFF
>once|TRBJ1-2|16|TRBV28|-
TGTGCCAGCAGTTTAGTGGGGGCGGGGGCAGAAGTAGGCTACACCTTC
CASSLVGAGAEVGYTF
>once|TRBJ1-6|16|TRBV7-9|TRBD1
TGTGCCAGCAGCCCCGACAGGGTGGGGTATAATTCACCCCTCCACTTT
CASSPDRVGYNSPLHF
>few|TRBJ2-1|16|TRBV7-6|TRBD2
TGTGCCAGCAGCTTAGTCGCTAGCGGGAGCTACAATGAGCAGTTCTTC
CASSLVASGSYNEQFF
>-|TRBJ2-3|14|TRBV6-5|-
TGTGCCAGCAGTTACAGGACTAGCACAGATACGCAGTATTTT
CASSYRTSTDTQYF